The clone carrying this T cell receptor (beta chain) was counted many times. Its cognate antigen is unknown. The junction had 12 bases not matched to a gene; V was cut back by 6 bases and J by 0 bases. The CDR3 is 17 amino acids. Looked up from germline, CDR1 is SEHNR and CDR2 is FQNEAQ (reference sequence). This sample is drawn from a study of neurological immune-mediated disorders. On the study more broadly: Multiple sclerosis patients numbered some 34, with about 31 relapsing-remitting and 3 secondary progressive.

Findings and caveats of the study: The greatest TCR clonal expansion appeared in HTLV-1-associated myelopathy and the smallest, falling below healthy controls, in multiple sclerosis.

Documented time point: longitudinal time-point 3. Synthesis of cDNA was performed by 5'RACE using 10-nucleotide random UMIs. In TCRdb, the 5' RACE reads were re-called with MiXCR into one record per CDR3 protein. This table has about 80,000 distinct CDR3 sequences, 4.3% appearing once. What was sequenced was PBMCs. This sequence was found in a woman aged 60-70 years with multiple sclerosis. This chain uses TRBV7-9 with TRBJ2-3, with 7 nucleotides matching TRBD2. CDR3 coding DNA: TGTGCCAGCAGTTGGGGGGGAATCATCACTAGCACAGATACGCAGTATTTT. Translation gives CASSWGGIITSTDTQYF.